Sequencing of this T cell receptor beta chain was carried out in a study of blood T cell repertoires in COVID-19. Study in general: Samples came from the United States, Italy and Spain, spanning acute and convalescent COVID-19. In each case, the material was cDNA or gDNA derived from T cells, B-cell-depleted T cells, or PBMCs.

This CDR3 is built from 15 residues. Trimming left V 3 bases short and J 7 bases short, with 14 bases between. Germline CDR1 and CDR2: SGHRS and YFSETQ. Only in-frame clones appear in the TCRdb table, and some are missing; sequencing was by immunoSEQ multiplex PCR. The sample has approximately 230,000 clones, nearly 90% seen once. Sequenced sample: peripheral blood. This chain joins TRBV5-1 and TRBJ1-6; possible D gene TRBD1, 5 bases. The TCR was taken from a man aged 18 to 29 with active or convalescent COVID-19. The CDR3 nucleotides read TGCGCCAGCAGCTCAGCGGGACGGGAAAATTCACCCCTCCACTTT. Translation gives CASSSAGRENSPLHF.